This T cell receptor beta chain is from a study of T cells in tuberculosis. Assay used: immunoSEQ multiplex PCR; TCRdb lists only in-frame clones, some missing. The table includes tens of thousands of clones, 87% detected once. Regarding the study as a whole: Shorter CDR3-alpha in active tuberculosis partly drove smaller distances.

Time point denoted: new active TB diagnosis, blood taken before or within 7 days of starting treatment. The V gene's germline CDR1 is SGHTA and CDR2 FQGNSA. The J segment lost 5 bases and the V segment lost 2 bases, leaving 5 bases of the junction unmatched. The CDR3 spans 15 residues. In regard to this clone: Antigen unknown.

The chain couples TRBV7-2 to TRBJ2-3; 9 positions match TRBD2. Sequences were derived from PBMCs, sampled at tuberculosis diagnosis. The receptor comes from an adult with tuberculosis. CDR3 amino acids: CASSLRGGGGDTQYF. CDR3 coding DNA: TGTGCCAGCAGCTTACGAGGCGGGGGGGGAGATACGCAGTATTTT.